The sequence of this T cell receptor beta chain was determined in a study of blood T cell repertoires in COVID-19 (dated by TCRdb to 2018 to 2020). About the study as a whole: Samples from collaborators originated in the United States, Italy and Spain and spanned both the acute and convalescent phases of COVID-19. The repertoires were made available in a free public database intended to serve as a resource for research on the immune response to SARS-CoV-2. The samples were drawn from the first 160 participants of the ongoing ImmuneRACE study and from 1,254 subjects provided by 6 global collaborators. Deeply sampled blood TCRbeta repertoires from subjects exposed to, actively infected with, or recovered from COVID-19 were included in the dataset. HLA class I and class II types, where available, came from metadata supplied by the sample provider rather than from assay-based typing. The prospective study material was composed of cDNA or gDNA derived from T cells, B-cell-depleted T cells, or PBMCs. Nearly every sample came with metadata listing a de-identified subject ID, COVID-19 status, age in years and sex.

The full study reports these points: The amount of clinical and demographic metadata varied by source and participant and was provided uncurated.

One collaborating source in Seattle enrolled patients during active infection and followed them longitudinally through the course of disease. Each collaborating institution followed its own protocols to collect whole blood in K2EDTA tubes. For TCRbeta analysis, collaborators shipped samples in one of three forms: frozen whole blood, isolated PBMCs, or DNA extracted from either of those sample types. TCRbeta CDR3 regions were amplified from genomic DNA by means of the immunoSEQ Assay, a bias-controlled multiplex PCR. The study's processing was this. Within the assay, amplification of reference gene primers was used to estimate how many nucleated cells each sample contained. To quantify the absolute abundance of each unique TCRbeta CDR3 rearrangement, sequence reads were collapsed and filtered. For each sample, productive Simpson clonality was calculated by taking the square root of Simpson's diversity index across productive rearrangements. TCRdb limited this immuneACCESS table to in-frame rearrangements with V and J called. A share of clones is missing; checked studies link under half to unresolved V genes, and the rest is unexplained. The V and J calls and clone size come from that table; D and trimming were worked out from the DNA. Counted in this sample were approximately 300,000 clones; about 90% of them appeared once. The top ten clonotypes cover 11% of the sample.

Measured from the cysteine to the phenylalanine, the CDR3 is 15 residues long. Just CDR3 DNA is preserved here, 45 bases in frame from base 1. From the germline V gene (reference sequence), CDR1 is SGHNT and CDR2 is YYREEE. A distance of 12 bases separates the germline ends of V and J, which lose 0 bases and 3 bases respectively. In the case of this clone: This receptor's antigen is unknown. There are no base qualities to consult, and no much larger clone falls within one base.

The clonotype comes from a woman in her 30s with COVID-19, enrolled during active disease. The sequenced sample was peripheral blood. The chain employs TRBV5-4 and TRBJ1-2, with the D segment identity uncertain. The CDR3 region: CASSLEGGQYYGYTF. The DNA sequence reads TGTGCCAGCAGCTTGGAAGGCGGGCAGTACTATGGCTACACCTTC.